Listed below are T cell receptor beta chains from one sample, sequenced in a study. From the multiplex PCR reads, TCRdb called clonotypes with MiXCR, one entry per CDR3 protein. The data contain about 440 distinct CDR3 sequences, around 19% of them seen just once; the ten biggest clones take up roughly two fifths. Sequenced: naive CD4+ T cells sorted from blood. The receptor set was obtained from a female donor with breast cancer. The CDR3 runs from the conserved cysteine through the conserved F or W. Each record gives: D gene, V gene, J gene, clone size, CDR3 DNA, CDR3 protein. A D gene is named only where the DNA matches it firmly. Part of the rows lack a size; the others show once, few, many or a class for expanded clones.

>TRBD1|TRBV12-3/TRBV12-4|TRBJ1-2|few
TGTGCCAGCAGATCGGGACAGGCCCTAGGGAATGGCTACACCTTC
CASRSGQALGNGYTF
>.|TRBV12-3/TRBV12-4|TRBJ1-2|.
TGTGCCAGCAGTTTGAGGGGAATTGGCTACACCTTC
CASSLRGIGYTF
>.|TRBV12-3/TRBV12-4|TRBJ1-2|.
TGTGCCAGCACCGACAGAGCCAACTATGGCTACACCTTC
CASTDRANYGYTF
>.|TRBV12-3/TRBV12-4|TRBJ1-2|large
TGTGCCAGCAGTTCAGGGGTCTATGGCTACACCTTC
CASSSGVYGYTF
>.|TRBV12-5|TRBJ1-2|large
TGTGCTAGCGCATCAAGTAACTATGGCTACACCTTC
CASASSNYGYTF
>.|TRBV12-3/TRBV12-4|TRBJ1-2|medium-sized
TGTGCCAGCAGTACACATAACTATGGCTACACCTTC
CASSTHNYGYTF
>.|TRBV12-3/TRBV12-4|TRBJ1-2|large
TGTGCCAGCAGTTTAGCCCTGGGTGATCATGGCTACACCTTC
CASSLALGDHGYTF
>.|TRBV12-3/TRBV12-4|TRBJ1-2|medium-sized
TGTGCCAGCACCCCAGGACGCCAAACTAACTATGGCTACACCTTC
CASTPGRQTNYGYTF
>.|TRBV12-3/TRBV12-4|TRBJ1-2|medium-sized
TGTGCCAGCAGTCCACTCAATTCCTATGGCTACACCTTC
CASSPLNSYGYTF
>.|TRBV12-3/TRBV12-4|TRBJ1-2|.
TGTGCCAGCAGTTCGGGACACGGCTATGGCTACACCTTC
CASSSGHGYGYTF
>TRBD1|TRBV12-3/TRBV12-4|TRBJ1-2|.
TGTGCCAGCAGATCGGGACAGCAAGCGAACTATGGCTACACCTTC
CASRSGQQANYGYTF
>.|TRBV12-3/TRBV12-4|TRBJ1-2|.
TGTGCCAGCAGGGCGTCAGGCCTCTATGGCTACACCTTC
CASRASGLYGYTF
>.|TRBV12-3/TRBV12-4|TRBJ1-2|few
TGTGCCAGCAGACAGGGCCAGAGTGGCTACACCTTC
CASRQGQSGYTF
>TRBD1|TRBV12-3/TRBV12-4|TRBJ1-2|.
TGTGCCAGCAACCTCAACAGGGGACACGGCTATGGCTACACCTTC
CASNLNRGHGYGYTF
>TRBD1|TRBV12-3/TRBV12-4|TRBJ1-2|.
TGTGCCAGCACCATTACCCTCGGGACAGGTACCGACTACACCTTC
CASTITLGTGTDYTF
>.|TRBV12-3/TRBV12-4|TRBJ1-2|medium-sized
TGTGCCAGCAGTTCGGGACGGAGAATTGGCTACACCTTC
CASSSGRRIGYTF
>TRBD1|TRBV12-3/TRBV12-4|TRBJ1-2|few
TGTGCCAGCAGTTTGGACAGGGGTTATGGCTACACCTTC
CASSLDRGYGYTF
>.|TRBV12-3/TRBV12-4|TRBJ1-2|medium-sized
TGTGCCAGCAGCGACCTTTATGGCTACACCTTC
CASSDLYGYTF
>.|TRBV12-3/TRBV12-4|TRBJ1-2|large
TGTGCCAGCAGTTATAGTAACTATGGCTACACCTTC
CASSYSNYGYTF
>.|TRBV12-3/TRBV12-4|TRBJ1-2|medium-sized
TGTGCCAGCAGTTTAGGACAGGTTGATGGCTACACCTTC
CASSLGQVDGYTF
>TRBD1|TRBV12-3/TRBV12-4|TRBJ1-2|.
TGTGCCAGCAGTTCGGGACAGGGCCTCAACTATGGCTACACCTTC
CASSSGQGLNYGYTF
>.|TRBV12-3/TRBV12-4|TRBJ1-2|.
TGTGCCAGCAGTCGACAAACAGGGATCGAAGGCTACACCTTC
CASSRQTGIEGYTF
>.|TRBV12-3/TRBV12-4|TRBJ1-2|large
TGTGCCAGCAGTCACAGCTATGGCTACACCTTC
CASSHSYGYTF
>.|TRBV12-3/TRBV12-4|TRBJ1-2|.
TGTGCCAGCGTCTACCTGGGAGGCTACACCTTC
CASVYLGGYTF
>.|TRBV12-3/TRBV12-4|TRBJ1-2|medium-sized
TGTGCCAGCAGTTTGGGATCCGGGAAAGGGTTAGGCTACACCTTC
CASSLGSGKGLGYTF
>TRBD1|TRBV12-3/TRBV12-4|TRBJ1-2|medium-sized
TGTGCCAGCAGTTTACGGTCTGGACAGGGGAAGGGCTACACCTTC
CASSLRSGQGKGYTF
>.|TRBV12-3/TRBV12-4|TRBJ1-2|large
TGTGCCAGCAGTTTCGACAGGAACTATGGCTACACCTTC
CASSFDRNYGYTF
>.|TRBV12-3/TRBV12-4|TRBJ1-2|large
TGTGCCAGCAGCCCAGAGGGCGTTGGCTACACCTTC
CASSPEGVGYTF
>TRBD1|TRBV12-3/TRBV12-4|TRBJ1-2|medium-sized
TGTGCCAGCAGCCGGGACAGTTATGGCTACACCTTC
CASSRDSYGYTF
>TRBD1|TRBV12-3/TRBV12-4|TRBJ1-2|.
TGTGCCAGCACCCTTGGACAGGCAGCTAACTATGGCTACACCTTC
CASTLGQAANYGYTF
>.|TRBV12-3/TRBV12-4|TRBJ1-2|medium-sized
TGTGCCAGCAGTTATAGGACAGACTTTAACTATGGCTACACCTTC
CASSYRTDFNYGYTF
>.|TRBV12-3/TRBV12-4|TRBJ2-7|.
TGTGCCAGCGGTACGTTCGGCGAGCAGTACTTC
CASGTFGEQYF
>TRBD1|TRBV12-3/TRBV12-4|TRBJ1-2|.
TGTGCCAGCAGCCAGGGACAGGCCCTAGGGAATGGCTACACCTTC
CASSQGQALGNGYTF
>.|TRBV12-3/TRBV12-4|TRBJ1-2|medium-sized
TGTGCCAGCACCAGGGACCGTATGGGCGGCTACACCTTC
CASTRDRMGGYTF
>.|TRBV12-5|TRBJ1-2|large
TGTGCTAGTGGTTTGGTGACAGGCGGTAACTATGGCTACACCTTC
CASGLVTGGNYGYTF
>.|TRBV12-3/TRBV12-4|TRBJ1-2|large
TGTGCCAGCGGGGAGACTTACTATGGCTACACCTTC
CASGETYYGYTF
>TRBD1|TRBV12-3/TRBV12-4|TRBJ1-2|few
TGTGCCAGCAGCCGACAGGGGCTACTTGGCTACACCTTC
CASSRQGLLGYTF
>.|TRBV12-5|TRBJ1-2|hyperexpanded
TGTGCTAGTGGTGAAAGGATGGGACAAATCTATGGCTACACCTTC
CASGERMGQIYGYTF